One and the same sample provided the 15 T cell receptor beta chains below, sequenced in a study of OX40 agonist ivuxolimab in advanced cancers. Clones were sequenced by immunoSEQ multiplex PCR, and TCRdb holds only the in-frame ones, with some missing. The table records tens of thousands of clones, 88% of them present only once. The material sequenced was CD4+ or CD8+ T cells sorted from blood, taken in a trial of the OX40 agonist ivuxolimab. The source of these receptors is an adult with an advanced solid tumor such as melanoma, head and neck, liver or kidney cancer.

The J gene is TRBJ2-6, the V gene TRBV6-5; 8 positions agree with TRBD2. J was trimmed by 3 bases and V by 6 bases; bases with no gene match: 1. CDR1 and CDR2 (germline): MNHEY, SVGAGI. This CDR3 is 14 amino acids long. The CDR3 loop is CASRGTSGANVLTF. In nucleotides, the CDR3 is TGTGCCAGCAGAGGGACTAGTGGGGCCAACGTCCTGACTTTC.

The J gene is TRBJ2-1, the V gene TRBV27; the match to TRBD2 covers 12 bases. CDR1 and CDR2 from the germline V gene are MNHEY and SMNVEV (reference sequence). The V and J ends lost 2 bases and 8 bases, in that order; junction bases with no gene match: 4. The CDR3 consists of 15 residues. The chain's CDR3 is CASSLRLAGGHEQFF. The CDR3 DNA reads TGTGCCAGCAGTTTAAGGCTAGCGGGAGGGCATGAGCAGTTCTTC.

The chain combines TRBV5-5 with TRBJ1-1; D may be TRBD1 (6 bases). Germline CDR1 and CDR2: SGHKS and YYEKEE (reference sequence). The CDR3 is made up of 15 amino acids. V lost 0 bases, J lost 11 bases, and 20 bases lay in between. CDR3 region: CASSLVGFSGELAFF. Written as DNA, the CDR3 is TGTGCCAGCAGCTTGGTAGGTTTTTCAGGGGAGCTCGCTTTCTTT.

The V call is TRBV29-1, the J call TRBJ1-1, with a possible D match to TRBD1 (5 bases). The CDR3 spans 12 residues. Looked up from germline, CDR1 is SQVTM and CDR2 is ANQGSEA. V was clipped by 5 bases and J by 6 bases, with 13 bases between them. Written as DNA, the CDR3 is TGCAGCGTTCGGAGGGACTCCCCTGAAGCTTTCTTT. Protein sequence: CSVRRDSPEAFF. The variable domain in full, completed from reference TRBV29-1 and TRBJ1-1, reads SAVISQKPSRDICQRGTSLTIQCQVDSQVTMMFWYRQQPGQSLTLIATANQGSEATYESGFVIDKFPISRPNLTFSTLTVSNMSPEDSSIYLCSVRRDSPEAFFGQGTRLTVV.

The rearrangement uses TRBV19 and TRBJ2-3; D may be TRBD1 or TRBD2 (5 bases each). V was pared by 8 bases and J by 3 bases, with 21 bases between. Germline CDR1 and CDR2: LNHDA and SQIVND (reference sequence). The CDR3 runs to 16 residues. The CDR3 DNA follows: TGTGCCAGTGGCACCGGGACCCCGGGTGGTACAGATACGCAGTATTTT. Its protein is CASGTGTPGGTDTQYF.

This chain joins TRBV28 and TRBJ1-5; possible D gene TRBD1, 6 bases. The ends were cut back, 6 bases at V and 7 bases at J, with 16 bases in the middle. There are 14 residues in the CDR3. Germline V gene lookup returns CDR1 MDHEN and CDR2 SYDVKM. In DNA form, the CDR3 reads TGTGCCAGCAGAAACACGGGGGGCGGACAGCCCCAGCATTTT. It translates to CASRNTGGGQPQHF.

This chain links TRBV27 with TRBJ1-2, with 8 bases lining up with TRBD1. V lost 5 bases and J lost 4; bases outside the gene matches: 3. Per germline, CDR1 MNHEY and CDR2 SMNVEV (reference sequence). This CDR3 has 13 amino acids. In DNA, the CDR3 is TGTGCCAGCAGTGAGGACAGGGTCTATGGCTACACCTTC. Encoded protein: CASSEDRVYGYTF.

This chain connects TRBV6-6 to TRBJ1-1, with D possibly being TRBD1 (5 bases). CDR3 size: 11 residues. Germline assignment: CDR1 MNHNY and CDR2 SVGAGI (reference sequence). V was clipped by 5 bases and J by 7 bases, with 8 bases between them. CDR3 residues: CASSQTVEAFF. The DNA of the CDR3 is TGTGCCAGCAGTCAGACAGTTGAAGCTTTCTTT.

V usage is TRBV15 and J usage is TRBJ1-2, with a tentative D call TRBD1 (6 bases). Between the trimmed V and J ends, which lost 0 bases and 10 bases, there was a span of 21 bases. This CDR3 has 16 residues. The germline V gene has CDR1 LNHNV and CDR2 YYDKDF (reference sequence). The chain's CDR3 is CATSRDPGALDGHYTF. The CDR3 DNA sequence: TGTGCCACCAGCAGAGATCCAGGGGCGCTGGACGGTCACTACACCTTC.

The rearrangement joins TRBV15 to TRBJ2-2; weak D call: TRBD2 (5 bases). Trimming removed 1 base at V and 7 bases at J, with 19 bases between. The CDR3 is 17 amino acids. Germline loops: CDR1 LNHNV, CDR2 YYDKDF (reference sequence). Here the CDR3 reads CATSRGVSITGGGELFF. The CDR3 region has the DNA TGTGCCACCAGCAGAGGGGTTTCGATCACCGGAGGCGGGGAGCTGTTTTTT. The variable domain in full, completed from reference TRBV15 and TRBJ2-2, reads DAMVIQNPRYQVTQFGKPVTLSCSQTLNHNVMYWYQQKSSQAPKLLFHYYDKDFNNEADTPDNFQSRRPNTSFCFLDIRSPGLGDTAMYLCATSRGVSITGGGELFFGEGSRLTVL.

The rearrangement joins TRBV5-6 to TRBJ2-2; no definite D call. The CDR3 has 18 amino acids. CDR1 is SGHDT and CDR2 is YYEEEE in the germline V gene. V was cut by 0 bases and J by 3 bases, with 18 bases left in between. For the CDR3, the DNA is TGTGCCAGCAGCTTGGAAGGGATTAGTAGACGAGACACCGGGGAGCTGTTTTTT. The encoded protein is CASSLEGISRRDTGELFF. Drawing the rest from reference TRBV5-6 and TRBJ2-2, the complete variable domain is DAGVTQSPTHLIKTRGQQVTLRCSPKSGHDTVSWYQQALGQGPQFIFQYYEEEERQRGNFPDRFSGHQFPNYSSELNVNALLLGDSALYLCASSLEGISRRDTGELFFGEGSRLTVL.

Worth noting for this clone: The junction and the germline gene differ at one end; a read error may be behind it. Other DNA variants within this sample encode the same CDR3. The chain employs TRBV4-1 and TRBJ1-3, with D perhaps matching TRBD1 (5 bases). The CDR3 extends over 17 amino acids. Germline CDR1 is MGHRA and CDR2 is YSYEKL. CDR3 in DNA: TGCGCCAGTAGCCAAGATAATCAGGGCAGCTCTGGAAACACCATATATTTT. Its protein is CASSQDNQGSSGNTIYF.

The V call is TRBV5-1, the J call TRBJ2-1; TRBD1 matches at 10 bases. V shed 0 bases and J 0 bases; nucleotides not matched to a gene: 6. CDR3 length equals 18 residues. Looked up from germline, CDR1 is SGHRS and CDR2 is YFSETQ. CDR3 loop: CASSLGRQGASSYNEQFF. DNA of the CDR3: TGCGCCAGCAGCTTGGGCCGACAGGGGGCTAGCTCCTACAATGAGCAGTTCTTC.

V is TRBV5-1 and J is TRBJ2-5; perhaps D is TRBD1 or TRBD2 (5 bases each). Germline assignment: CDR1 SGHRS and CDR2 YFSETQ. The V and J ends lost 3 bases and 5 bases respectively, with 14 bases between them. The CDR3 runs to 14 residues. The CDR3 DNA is TGCGCCAGCAGCTCCGGTGAGGGGTGGGAGACCCAGTACTTC. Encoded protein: CASSSGEGWETQYF.

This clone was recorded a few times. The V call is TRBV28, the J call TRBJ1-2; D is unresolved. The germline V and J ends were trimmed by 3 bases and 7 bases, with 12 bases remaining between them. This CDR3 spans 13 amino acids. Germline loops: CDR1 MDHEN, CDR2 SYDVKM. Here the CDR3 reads CASSLGSWRGYTF. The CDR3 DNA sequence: TGTGCCAGCAGTTTGGGGTCCTGGCGTGGCTACACCTTC.